At least ten counts were recorded for the clone carrying this T cell receptor (beta chain). What it binds is unknown. The sample originates from a study of Graves' ophthalmopathy and Graves' hyperthyroidism. Findings and caveats of the study: A model of 13 signatures distinguished ophthalmopathy from stable hyperthyroidism at around 90% sensitivity and nearly 83% specificity.

Transcripts of RNA were the source for amplifying TCR beta CDR3 regions. After a first-round RT-PCR with HTBI primers, a second-round multiplex PCR was run. One entry per CDR3 protein, called by TCRdb with MiXCR from the multiplex PCR reads. The data contain about 550,000 distinct CDR3 sequences, 39% of them singletons. Per germline, CDR1 DFQATT and CDR2 SNEGSKA (reference sequence). This CDR3 has 16 residues. Germline trimming cut 3 bases from V and 0 bases from J; bases unmatched to any gene: 0. The source of this sequence is an adult man with Graves' hyperthyroidism. Specimen: peripheral blood or thyroid tissue (not recorded which). The gene calls are TRBV20-1 and TRBJ2-2, with 14 bases that match TRBD2. The DNA of the CDR3 is TGCAGTGCTAGGGGACTAGCGGGGGCGAACACCGGGGAGCTGTTTTTT. Residues: CSARGLAGANTGELFF.